These 21 T cell receptor beta chains originate from one sample sequenced in a study of T cells in Graves' hyperthyroidism and ophthalmopathy. What was amplified from RNA transcripts were TCR beta CDR3 regions. During a first-round RT-PCR of the TCR CDR3, the HTBI primer set was used. One entry per CDR3 protein results from TCRdb running MiXCR on the multiplex PCR reads. The sample shows 350,000 to 400,000 distinct CDR3 sequences, about 15% of them seen only once. The specimen sequenced was blood. These TCRs come from a woman aged 60-70 years with Graves' hyperthyroidism.

This clonotype was counted between two and nine times. This chain joins TRBV9 and TRBJ2-7; 11 positions match TRBD2. The V segment lost 0 bases and the J segment 7 bases; nucleotides outside the gene matches: 12. Germline V gives CDR1 SGDLS, CDR2 YYNGEE. This CDR3 is 17 amino acids long. The CDR3: CASSVGASGRSLREQYF. CDR3 DNA sequence: TGTGCCAGCAGCGTAGGAGCTAGCGGGAGGTCCTTGCGAGAGCAGTACTTC.

This clonotype showed up many times. The rearrangement uses TRBV12-3 or TRBV12-4 and TRBJ2-7, with D possibly matching TRBD1 (6 bases). Trimming stripped 5 bases from V and 1 base from J, with 12 bases between. The CDR3 is 14 residues long. CDR3 amino acids: CASSNRDTSYEQYF. The CDR3 DNA reads as TGTGCCAGCAGTAACCGGGACACTTCCTACGAGCAGTACTTC.

In its sample, this clonotype was seen many times. The rearrangement joins TRBV27 to TRBJ1-1, with 8 bases that match TRBD1. The CDR3 is made up of 13 amino acids. CDR1 is MNHEY, CDR2 SMNVEV, per germline (reference sequence). With 4 bases clipped from V and 7 bases from J, the junction kept 5 bases outside the gene matches. CDR3 protein: CASSSRTGNEAFF. In DNA form, the CDR3 reads TGTGCCAGCAGTTCCAGGACAGGGAATGAAGCTTTCTTT.

V is TRBV19 and J is TRBJ2-7; 11 bases are a match to TRBD1. The CDR3 has 15 amino acids. V trimming: 3 bases; J trimming: 9 bases; junction bases outside the gene matches: 10. The germline gives CDR1 LNHDA, CDR2 SQIVND (reference sequence). The CDR3 loop is CASSIGTGGDGVQYF. In DNA, the CDR3 is TGTGCCAGTAGTATCGGGACAGGGGGGGACGGCGTGCAGTACTTC.

This clonotype was seen ten or more times. The rearrangement uses TRBV30 and TRBJ2-1; D uncertain. The CDR3 is made up of 12 amino acids. V lost 0 bases and J lost 9, with 9 bases in between. Germline loops: CDR1 GTSNPN, CDR2 SVGIG (reference sequence). CDR3 sequence reads: CAWSVMVGEQFF. The CDR3 bases are TGTGCCTGGAGTGTAATGGTTGGTGAGCAGTTCTTC.

This clonotype was picked up many times. The rearrangement joins TRBV20-1 to TRBJ2-3; 10 bases fit TRBD2. The CDR3 is 13 amino acids. In germline, CDR1 is DFQATT, CDR2 SNEGSKA (reference sequence). V dropped 5 bases and J dropped 1; count of bases not matched to a gene: 0. The CDR3 here is CSAGLAGTDTQYF. The CDR3 nucleotides are TGCAGTGCTGGACTAGCGGGCACAGATACGCAGTATTTT.

In its sample, this clonotype was seen many times. The chain recombines TRBV5-1 with TRBJ2-7; D gene unclear. The germline V gene has CDR1 SGHRS and CDR2 YFSETQ. Trimming removed 0 bases at V and 5 bases at J, with 6 bases between. The CDR3 is 12 residues long. CDR3 sequence: CASSLDGDEQYF. The DNA of the CDR3 is TGCGCCAGCAGCTTGGACGGTGACGAGCAGTACTTC. Supplemented by reference TRBV5-1 and TRBJ2-7, the full variable domain reads KAGVTQTPRYLIKTRGQQVTLSCSPISGHRSVSWYQQTPGQGLQFLFEYFSETQRNKGNFPGRFSGRQFSNSRSEMNVSTLELGDSALYLCASSLDGDEQYFGPGTRLTVT.

This clonotype was detected ten times or more. The chain employs TRBV4-2 and TRBJ2-3; 10 bases agree with TRBD2. CDR1 is LGHNA, CDR2 YNFKEQ, per germline. CDR3 length: 17 residues. With V trimmed by 3 bases and J by 4 bases, 10 bases remained unmatched. CDR3 in amino acids: CASSQAASGRGPDTQYF. Here the CDR3 DNA reads TGTGCCAGCAGCCAGGCCGCTAGCGGGAGAGGACCAGATACGCAGTATTTT.

The chain is built from TRBV29-1 and TRBJ2-1; 12 bases fit TRBD2. The CDR3 is 14 amino acids. With V trimmed by 2 bases and J by 8 bases, 4 bases remained unmatched. The germline V gene encodes CDR1 SQVTM and CDR2 ANQGSEA. CDR3 protein: CSVELAGGGDEQFF. The CDR3, as DNA: TGCAGCGTTGAACTAGCGGGAGGGGGCGATGAGCAGTTCTTC.

The chain is built from TRBV24-1 and TRBJ1-5; no clear D gene. The V and J ends lost 5 bases and 0 bases respectively, with 16 bases between them. This CDR3 has 17 residues. CDR1 and CDR2 from the germline V gene are KGHDR and SFDVKD. The CDR3 DNA sequence: TGTGCCACCAGTGTAAGAGCCGACGGTAATAGCAATCAGCCCCAGCATTTT. Its translation: CATSVRADGNSNQPQHF.

J is TRBJ1-4 and V is TRBV2, with 9 bases fitting TRBD1. The CDR3 extends over 13 amino acids. CDR1 and CDR2 from the germline V gene are SNHLY and FYNNEI. With 9 bases clipped from V and 4 bases from J, the junction kept 3 bases outside the gene matches. The DNA for the CDR3 is TGTGCCAGTCGACAGGGGGGTAATGAAAAACTGTTTTTT. It is translated as CASRQGGNEKLFF.

This rearrangement joins TRBV28 to TRBJ2-7; 9 nucleotides align to TRBD2. The CDR3 loop spans 16 amino acids. Germline CDR1 reads MDHEN; CDR2 reads SYDVKM. V shed 6 bases and J 2 bases; nucleotides not matched to a gene: 11. CDR3 amino acids: CASSQPIAGDPYEQYF. The CDR3 region has the DNA TGTGCCAGCAGCCAACCCATAGCGGGAGATCCCTACGAGCAGTACTTC. The whole variable domain, filled in from reference TRBV28 and TRBJ2-7, reads DVKVTQSSRYLVKRTGEKVFLECVQDMDHENMFWYRQDPGLGLRLIYFSYDVKMKEKGDIPEGYSVSREKKERFSLILESASTNQTSMYLCASSQPIAGDPYEQYFGPGTRLTVT.

This clonotype was counted ten times or more. This sequence joins TRBV7-9 and TRBJ2-7, with a tentative D call TRBD1 (5 bases). Trimming pared 5 bases from V and 8 bases from J, leaving 13 bases between. This CDR3 comprises 12 residues. Germline V gene lookup returns CDR1 SEHNR and CDR2 FQNEAQ (reference sequence). The CDR3 sequence is CASSVKQVQQYF. For the CDR3, the DNA is TGTGCCAGCAGCGTGAAACAGGTGCAGCAGTACTTC.

The chain uses TRBV28 and TRBJ1-6; no reliable D call. V dropped 2 bases and J dropped 0 bases, with 14 bases sitting between them. CDR1 is MDHEN and CDR2 is SYDVKM in the germline V gene. The CDR3 covers 18 residues. The CDR3 bases are TGTGCCAGCAGTTTAGGGAAGCGGCAGAGCTCCTATAATTCACCCCTCCACTTT. Amino acid sequence: CASSLGKRQSSYNSPLHF.

This clonotype was counted many times. The CDR3 is CASVLRPFAGATGELFF. CDR3 bases: TGTGCCAGCGTCCTTAGGCCCTTCGCGGGAGCCACCGGGGAGCTGTTTTTT. This chain links TRBV7-8 with TRBJ2-2, with 7 bases lining up with TRBD2. CDR1 is SGHVS, CDR2 FQNEAQ, per germline. Germline trimming cut 8 bases from V and 4 bases from J; bases unmatched to any gene: 16. The CDR3 has 17 amino acids.

The CDR3 nucleotides read TGCAGTGCTAGAGATTTCGGGGAGGGGGCCACCGGGGAGCTGTTTTTT. As protein: CSARDFGEGATGELFF. This chain links TRBV20-1 with TRBJ2-2; D might be TRBD1 or TRBD2, each matching 7 bases. The CDR3 runs to 16 residues. V was cut by 0 bases and J by 4 bases, with 15 bases left in between. In germline, CDR1 is DFQATT, CDR2 SNEGSKA (reference sequence).

This clonotype was picked up a small number of times. The rearrangement joins TRBV20-1 to TRBJ2-7, with D possibly matching TRBD2 (6 bases). The CDR3 extends over 12 amino acids. Trimming removed 0 bases from V and 6 bases from J, with 9 bases in between. The germline V gene has CDR1 DFQATT and CDR2 SNEGSKA (reference sequence). CDR3: CSAREDGSEQYF. CDR3 nucleotide sequence: TGCAGTGCTAGAGAAGACGGGAGCGAGCAGTACTTC.

The gene calls are TRBV5-4 and TRBJ2-3; 9 bases fit TRBD1. The CDR3 runs 18 residues. V was pared by 0 bases and J by 1 base, with 9 bases of the junction left unmatched. Germline-derived CDR1 and CDR2 are SGHNT and YYREEE (reference sequence). CDR3 nucleotides: TGTGCCAGCAGCTTGGGCGGGACAGGGTACCCAGGCACAGATACGCAGTATTTT. It is translated as CASSLGGTGYPGTDTQYF.

V usage is TRBV6-2 or TRBV6-3 and J usage is TRBJ2-7, with 8 bases aligning to TRBD2. CDR1 MNHEY and CDR2 SVGEGT come from the germline V gene. The CDR3 has 14 residues. Unmatched junction bases numbered 3, after V lost 3 bases and J lost 2 bases. The CDR3 DNA is TGTGCCAGCAGTTATCGAGCGGGAGCCTACGAGCAGTACTTC. Protein product: CASSYRAGAYEQYF.

This clonotype was detected ten times or more. V is TRBV12-3 or TRBV12-4 and J is TRBJ2-3; 9 bases line up with TRBD1. V shed 4 bases, J shed 4 bases, and the junction held 3 bases outside the gene matches. The CDR3 has 14 amino acids. The CDR3 here is CASSWDREADTQYF. For the CDR3, the DNA is TGTGCCAGCAGTTGGGACAGGGAAGCAGATACGCAGTATTTT.

The sample holds many counts of this clonotype. This sequence joins TRBV6-6 and TRBJ1-1; D is undetermined. Trimming cost V 0 bases and J 3 bases, with 8 bases left between them. From germline, CDR1 is MNHNY and CDR2 SVGAGI (reference sequence). The CDR3 covers 14 residues. CDR3 loop: CASSYSGIYTEAFF. CDR3 bases: TGTGCCAGCAGTTACTCGGGGATTTACACTGAAGCTTTCTTT.